This entry lists 6 T cell receptor beta chains sequenced from one sample in a study of T cells expressing NK-cell markers. TCRdb reprocessed the 5' RACE reads and reports one entry per CDR3 protein, with no DNA. The sample table sets out some 410,000 distinct CDR3 sequences. Sequencing input: blood T cells: a sorted CD56 or NKG2C T cell subset, CD4+ or CD8+ T cells, or bulk PBMC T cells (not recorded which). Every receptor here comes from a woman between 18 and 70 years old in good health.

The chain joins TRBV18 to TRBJ2-5; TCRdb's D gene call, TRBD2, goes unchecked for lack of DNA. Germline-derived CDR1 and CDR2 are KGHSH and LQKENI. The CDR3 extends over 15 amino acids. CDR3 protein: CASSPRTSGQETQYF.

The rearrangement links TRBV12-3 or TRBV12-4 to TRBJ2-7. The CDR3 totals 14 residues. CDR3 in amino acids: CASSTKGKPYEQYF.

The V call is TRBV6-1, the J call TRBJ1-1. Looked up from germline, CDR1 is MNHNS and CDR2 is SASEGT. The CDR3 covers 13 residues. The CDR3 spells CASAWKQGTEAFF.

The chain links TRBV7-3 to TRBJ2-2. The CDR3 runs to 14 residues. CDR1 and CDR2 (germline): SGHTA, FQGTGA. The CDR3 protein is CASSLTLDAGELFF.

The V call is TRBV9, the J call TRBJ2-7; absent DNA, TCRdb's TRBD2 call cannot be checked. Germline assignment: CDR1 SGDLS and CDR2 YYNGEE. The CDR3 runs to 15 residues. The CDR3 loop reads CASSVRGAGVYEQYF.

V and J are TRBV20-1 and TRBJ2-1; the D call of TRBD2 rests on TCRdb alone, since no DNA is present to check it. This CDR3 spans 16 amino acids. CDR1 DFQATT and CDR2 SNEGSKA come from the germline V gene (reference sequence). The CDR3 spells CSATTPGLAGANEQFF.